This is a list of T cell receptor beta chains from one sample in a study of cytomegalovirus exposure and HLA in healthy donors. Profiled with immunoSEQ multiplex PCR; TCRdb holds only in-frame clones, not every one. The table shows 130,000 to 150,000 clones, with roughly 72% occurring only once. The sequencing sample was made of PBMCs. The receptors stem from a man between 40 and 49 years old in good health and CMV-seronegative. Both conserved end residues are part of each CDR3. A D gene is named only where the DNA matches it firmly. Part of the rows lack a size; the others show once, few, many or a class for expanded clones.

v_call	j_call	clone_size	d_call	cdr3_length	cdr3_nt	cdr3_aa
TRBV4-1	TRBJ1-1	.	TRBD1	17	TGCGCCAGCAGCCAAGAGTTAACAGGGGGCCTGAACACTGAAGCTTTCTTT	CASSQELTGGLNTEAFF
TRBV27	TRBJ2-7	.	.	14	TGTGCCAGCAGTTGGTCCGGGGTCCCCTACGAGCAGTACTTC	CASSWSGVPYEQYF
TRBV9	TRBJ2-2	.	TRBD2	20	TGTGCCAGCAGCGTGGAACGGACTAGCGGGGGAGACGCGAACACCGGGGAGCTGTTTTTT	CASSVERTSGGDANTGELFF
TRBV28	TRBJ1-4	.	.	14	TGTGCCAGCAGTTTATGGGCAGGGAGGGAAAAACTGTTTTTT	CASSLWAGREKLFF
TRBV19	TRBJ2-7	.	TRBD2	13	TGTGCCAGCAGGGCGGGGGGTACCTACGAGCAGTACTTC	CASRAGGTYEQYF
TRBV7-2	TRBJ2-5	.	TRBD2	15	TGTGCCAGCAGCTTAGACCCTAGCGGTCCGGAGACCCAGTACTTC	CASSLDPSGPETQYF
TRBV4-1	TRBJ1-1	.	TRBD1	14	TGCGCCAGCAGCATCCGGACAGGGAACACTGAAGCTTTCTTT	CASSIRTGNTEAFF
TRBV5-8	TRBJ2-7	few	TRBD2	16	TGTGCCAGCAGCTTGGTGCCGGTGCGGGGGGCGGGCGAGCAGTACTTC	CASSLVPVRGAGEQYF
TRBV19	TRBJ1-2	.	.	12	TGTGCCAGTAGTATACCAGGGCTCGGCTACACCTTC	CASSIPGLGYTF
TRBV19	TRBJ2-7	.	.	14	TGTGCCAGTAGTATTGGGCACCACTCCTACGAGCAGTACTTC	CASSIGHHSYEQYF
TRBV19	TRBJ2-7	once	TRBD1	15	TGTGCCAGTAGTATAGGGAGGCCAGGGGGAAACGAGCAGTACTTC	CASSIGRPGGNEQYF
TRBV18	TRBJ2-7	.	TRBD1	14	TGTGCCAGCTCACCCGGGACAGGGGTTAACGAGCAGTACTTC	CASSPGTGVNEQYF
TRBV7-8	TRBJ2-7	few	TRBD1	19	TGTGCCAGCAGCTGGGACAGGAGGTCGTTCGGTCGCCGGCCCTACGAGCAGTACTTC	CASSWDRRSFGRRPYEQYF
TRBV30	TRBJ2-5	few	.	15	TGTGCCTGGGGATCACAGGGAGCGGTCGGAGAGACCCAGTACTTC	CAWGSQGAVGETQYF
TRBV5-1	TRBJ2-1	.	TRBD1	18	TGCGCCAGCAGCTTCGGACAGGGGGGGCCGGGAGGATTCAATGAGCAGTTCTTC	CASSFGQGGPGGFNEQFF
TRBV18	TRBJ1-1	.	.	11	TGTGCCAGCTCACAGAGGAGGATCGCTTTCTTT	CASSQRRIAFF